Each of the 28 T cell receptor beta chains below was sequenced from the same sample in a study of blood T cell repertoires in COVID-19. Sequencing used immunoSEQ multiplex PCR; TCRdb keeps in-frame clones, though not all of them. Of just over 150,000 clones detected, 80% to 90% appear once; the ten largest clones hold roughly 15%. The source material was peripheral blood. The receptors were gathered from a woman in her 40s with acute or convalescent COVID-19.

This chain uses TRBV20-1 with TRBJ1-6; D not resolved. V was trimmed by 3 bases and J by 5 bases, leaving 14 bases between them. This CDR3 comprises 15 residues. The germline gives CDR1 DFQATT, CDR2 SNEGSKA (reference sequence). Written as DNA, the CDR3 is TGCAGTGCTAGTTTTACCGGGAACAATAATTCACCCCTCCACTTT. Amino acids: CSASFTGNNNSPLHF.

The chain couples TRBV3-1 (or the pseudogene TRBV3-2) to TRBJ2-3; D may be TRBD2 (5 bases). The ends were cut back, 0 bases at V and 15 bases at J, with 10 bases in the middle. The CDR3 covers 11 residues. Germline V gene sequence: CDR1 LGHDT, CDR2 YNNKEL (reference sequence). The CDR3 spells CASSQEGGQYF. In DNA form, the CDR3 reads TGTGCCAGCAGCCAAGAAGGCGGGCAATATTTT.

CDR3 in DNA: TGTGCCACCAGTGATTTGGCAGGCCAGTACTTC. This gives the protein CATSDLAGQYF. This chain uses TRBV24-1 with TRBJ2-7, with no clear D. The CDR3 extends over 11 amino acids. Germline V lookup: CDR1 KGHDR, CDR2 SFDVKD. V dropped 0 bases and J dropped 10 bases, with 6 bases sitting between them.

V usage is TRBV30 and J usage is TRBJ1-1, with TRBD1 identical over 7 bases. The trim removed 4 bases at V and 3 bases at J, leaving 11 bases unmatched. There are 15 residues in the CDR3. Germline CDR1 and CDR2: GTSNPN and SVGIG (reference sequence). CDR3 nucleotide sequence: TGTGCCTGGATTCCAAAACAGGGGAAGTACACTGAAGCTTTCTTT. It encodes CAWIPKQGKYTEAFF.

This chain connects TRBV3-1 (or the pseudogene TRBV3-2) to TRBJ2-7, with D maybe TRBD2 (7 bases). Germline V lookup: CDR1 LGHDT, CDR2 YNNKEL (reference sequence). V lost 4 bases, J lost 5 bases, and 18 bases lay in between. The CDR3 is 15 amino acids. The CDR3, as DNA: TGTGCCAGCAGCCCTAGATGGGGGGGGGCCCACGAGCAGTACTTC. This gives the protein CASSPRWGGAHEQYF.

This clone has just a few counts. CDR3 nucleotides: TGTGCCAGCTCACCACCTGAAGCGGGGTCCCCCTACGAGCAGTACTTC. It codes for CASSPPEAGSPYEQYF. This chain uses TRBV18 with TRBJ2-7; 7 bases fit TRBD2. The CDR3 is 16 amino acids. V was pared by 0 bases and J by 2 bases, with 7 bases of the junction left unmatched. The V gene's germline CDR1 is KGHSH and CDR2 LQKENI.

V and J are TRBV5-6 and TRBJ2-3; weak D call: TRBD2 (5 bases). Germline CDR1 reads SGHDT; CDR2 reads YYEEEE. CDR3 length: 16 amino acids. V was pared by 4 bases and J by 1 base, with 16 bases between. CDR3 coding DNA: TGTGCCAGCAGCCACAAACTAGGCACGGGCACAGATACGCAGTATTTT. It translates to CASSHKLGTGTDTQYF.

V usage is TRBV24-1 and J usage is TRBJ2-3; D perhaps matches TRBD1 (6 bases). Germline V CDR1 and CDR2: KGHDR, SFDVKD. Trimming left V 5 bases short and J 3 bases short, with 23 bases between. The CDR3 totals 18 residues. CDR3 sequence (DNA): TGTGCCACCAGTGCCGCCTCCTTCACAGGGCGCATTACAGATACGCAGTATTTT. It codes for CATSAASFTGRITDTQYF.

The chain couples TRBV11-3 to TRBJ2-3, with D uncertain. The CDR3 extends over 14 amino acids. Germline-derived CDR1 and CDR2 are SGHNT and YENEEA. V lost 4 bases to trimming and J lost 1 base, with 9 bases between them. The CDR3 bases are TGTGCCAGCAGCTCCATCCCAGGCACAGATACGCAGTATTTT. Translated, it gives CASSSIPGTDTQYF.

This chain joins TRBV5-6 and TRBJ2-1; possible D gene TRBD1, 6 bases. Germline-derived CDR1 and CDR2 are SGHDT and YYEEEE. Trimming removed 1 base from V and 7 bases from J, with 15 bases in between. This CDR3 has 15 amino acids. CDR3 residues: CASSLSPGEGNEQFF. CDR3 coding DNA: TGTGCCAGCAGCTTGAGTCCAGGGGAAGGTAATGAGCAGTTCTTC. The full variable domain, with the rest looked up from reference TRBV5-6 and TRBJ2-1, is DAGVTQSPTHLIKTRGQQVTLRCSPKSGHDTVSWYQQALGQGPQFIFQYYEEEERQRGNFPDRFSGHQFPNYSSELNVNALLLGDSALYLCASSLSPGEGNEQFFGPGTRLTVL.

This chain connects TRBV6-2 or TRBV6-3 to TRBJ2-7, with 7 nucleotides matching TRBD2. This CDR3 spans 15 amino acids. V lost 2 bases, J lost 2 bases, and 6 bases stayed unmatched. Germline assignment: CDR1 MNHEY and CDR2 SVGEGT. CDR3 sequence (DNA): TGTGCCAGCAGTTACCCGCTAGCGGATACCTACGAGCAGTACTTC. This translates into CASSYPLADTYEQYF.

This chain's CDR3 is CASSETGPNTGELFF. The CDR3 nucleotides are TGTGCCAGCAGTGAAACAGGCCCGAACACCGGGGAGCTGTTTTTT. The chain has TRBV2 and TRBJ2-2; a possible D gene is TRBD1 (5 bases). V was pared by 2 bases and J by 0 bases, with 7 bases between. The CDR3 length is 15 residues. Germline V CDR1 and CDR2: SNHLY, FYNNEI. Full variable domain (rest looked up from reference TRBV2 and TRBJ2-2): EPEVTQTPSHQVTQMGQEVILRCVPISNHLYFYWYRQILGQKVEFLVSFYNNEISEKSEIFDDQFSVERPDGSNFTLKIRSTKLEDSAMYFCASSETGPNTGELFFGEGSRLTVL.

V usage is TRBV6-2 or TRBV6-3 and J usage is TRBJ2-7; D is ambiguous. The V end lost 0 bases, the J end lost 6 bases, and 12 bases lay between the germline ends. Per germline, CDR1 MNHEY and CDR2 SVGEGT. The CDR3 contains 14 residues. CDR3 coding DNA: TGTGCCAGCAGTTACTCCACGGTCGCGGCCGAGCAGTACTTC. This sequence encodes CASSYSTVAAEQYF.

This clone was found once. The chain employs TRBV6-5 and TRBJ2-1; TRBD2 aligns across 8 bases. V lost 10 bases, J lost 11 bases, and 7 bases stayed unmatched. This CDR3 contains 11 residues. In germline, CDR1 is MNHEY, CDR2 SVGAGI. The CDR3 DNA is TGTGCCATCAAAAGCGGGGGAAAGCAGTTCTTC. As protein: CAIKSGGKQFF.

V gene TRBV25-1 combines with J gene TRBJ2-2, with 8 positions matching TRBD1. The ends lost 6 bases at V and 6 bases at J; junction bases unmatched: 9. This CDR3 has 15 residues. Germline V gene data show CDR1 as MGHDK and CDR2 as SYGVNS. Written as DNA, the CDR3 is TGTGCCAGCAGCCTTCAGGGGGCGGAATCCGGGGAGCTGTTTTTT. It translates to CASSLQGAESGELFF.

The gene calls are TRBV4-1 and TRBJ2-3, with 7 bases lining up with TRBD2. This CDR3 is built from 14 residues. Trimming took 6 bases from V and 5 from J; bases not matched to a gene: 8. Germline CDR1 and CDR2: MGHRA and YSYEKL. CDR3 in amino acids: CASRLALFQDTQYF. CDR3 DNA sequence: TGCGCCAGCAGACTAGCGCTATTTCAAGATACGCAGTATTTT.

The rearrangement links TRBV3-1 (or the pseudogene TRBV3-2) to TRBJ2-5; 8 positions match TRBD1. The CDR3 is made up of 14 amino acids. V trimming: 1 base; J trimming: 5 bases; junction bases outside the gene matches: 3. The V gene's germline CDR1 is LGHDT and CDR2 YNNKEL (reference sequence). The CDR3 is CASSQGQGKETQYF. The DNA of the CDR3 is TGTGCCAGCAGCCAAGGACAGGGGAAGGAGACCCAGTACTTC.

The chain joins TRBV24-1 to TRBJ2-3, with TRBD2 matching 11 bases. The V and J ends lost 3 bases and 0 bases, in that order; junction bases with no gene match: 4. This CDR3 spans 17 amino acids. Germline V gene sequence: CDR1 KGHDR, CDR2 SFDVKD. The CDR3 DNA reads TGTGCCACCAGTGATCGAGGACTAGCGGGTAGCACAGATACGCAGTATTTT. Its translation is CATSDRGLAGSTDTQYF.

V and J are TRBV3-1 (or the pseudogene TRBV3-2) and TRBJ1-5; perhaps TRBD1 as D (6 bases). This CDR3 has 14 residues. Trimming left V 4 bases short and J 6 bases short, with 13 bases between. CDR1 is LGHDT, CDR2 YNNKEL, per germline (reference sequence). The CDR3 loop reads CASSLTGSGQPQHF. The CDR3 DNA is TGTGCCAGCAGCCTTACAGGGAGTGGTCAGCCCCAGCATTTT.

DNA for the CDR3: TGTGCCAGTACTCGCCGGGACAGGGCCTATAGCAATCAGCCCCAGCATTTT. It is translated as CASTRRDRAYSNQPQHF. The chain joins TRBV19 to TRBJ1-5, with TRBD1 matching over 9 bases. Germline CDR1 and CDR2: LNHDA and SQIVND (reference sequence). This CDR3 contains 17 residues. Trimming cost V 7 bases and J 0 bases; bases outside gene matches: 10.

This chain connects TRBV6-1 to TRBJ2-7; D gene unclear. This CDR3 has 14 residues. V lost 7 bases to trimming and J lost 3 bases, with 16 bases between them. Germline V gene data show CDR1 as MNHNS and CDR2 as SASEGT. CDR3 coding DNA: TGTGCCAGCAAAATCCTCGGAGAAGGCTACGAGCAGTACTTC. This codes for CASKILGEGYEQYF.

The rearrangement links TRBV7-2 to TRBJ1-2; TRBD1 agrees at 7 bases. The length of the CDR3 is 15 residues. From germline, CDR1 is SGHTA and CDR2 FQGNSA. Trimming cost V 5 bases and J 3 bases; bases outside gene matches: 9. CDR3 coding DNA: TGTGCCAGCAGCCCGCCGTGGACAGGCGACTATGGCTACACCTTC. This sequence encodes CASSPPWTGDYGYTF.

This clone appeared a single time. The CDR3 DNA reads TGTGCCAGCAGCCAAGAGTTTGGCGGGAGTTCCTACGAGCAGTACTTC. Translating gives CASSQEFGGSSYEQYF. This chain joins TRBV14 and TRBJ2-7, with 7 bases identical to TRBD2. The V gene's germline CDR1 is SGHDN and CDR2 FVKESK. The CDR3 is 16 residues long. Germline trimming cut 0 bases from V and 1 base from J; bases unmatched to any gene: 6.

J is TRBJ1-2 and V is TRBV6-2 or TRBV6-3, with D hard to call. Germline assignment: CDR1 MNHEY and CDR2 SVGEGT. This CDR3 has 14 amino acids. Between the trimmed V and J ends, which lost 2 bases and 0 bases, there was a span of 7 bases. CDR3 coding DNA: TGTGCCAGCAGTTACGTCCGGTCTAACTATGGCTACACCTTC. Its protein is CASSYVRSNYGYTF.

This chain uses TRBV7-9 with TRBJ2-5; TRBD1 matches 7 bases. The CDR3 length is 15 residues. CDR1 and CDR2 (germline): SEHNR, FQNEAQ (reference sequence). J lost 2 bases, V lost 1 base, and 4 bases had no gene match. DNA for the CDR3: TGTGCCAGCAGCTTAGGGACAGGCCGACAAGAGACCCAGTACTTC. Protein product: CASSLGTGRQETQYF.

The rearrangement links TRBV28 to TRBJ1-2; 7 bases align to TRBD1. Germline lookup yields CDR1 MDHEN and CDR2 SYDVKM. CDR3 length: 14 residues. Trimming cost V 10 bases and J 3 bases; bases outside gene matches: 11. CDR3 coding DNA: TGTGCCATTCTCGACAGGGTGATAGACTATGGCTACACCTTC. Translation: CAILDRVIDYGYTF.

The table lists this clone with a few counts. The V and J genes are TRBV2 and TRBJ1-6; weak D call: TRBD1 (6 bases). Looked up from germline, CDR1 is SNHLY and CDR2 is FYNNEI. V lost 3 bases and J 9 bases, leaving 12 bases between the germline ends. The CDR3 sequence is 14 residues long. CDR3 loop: CASSENRDLSPLHF. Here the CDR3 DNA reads TGTGCCAGCAGTGAGAACAGGGATCTTTCACCCCTCCACTTT.

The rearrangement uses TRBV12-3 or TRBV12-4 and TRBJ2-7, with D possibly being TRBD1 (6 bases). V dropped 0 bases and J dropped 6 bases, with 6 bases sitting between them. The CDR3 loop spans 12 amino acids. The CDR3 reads CASSLAGGEQYF. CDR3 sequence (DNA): TGTGCCAGCAGTTTAGCAGGGGGCGAGCAGTACTTC.